Listed here are 32 T cell receptor beta chains from one sample, sequenced in a study of the immune and genomic landscape of osteosarcoma. The data were produced by immunoSEQ multiplex PCR, yet TCRdb's version contains in-frame clones alone and is incomplete. The data contain about 1,300 clones, 73% of them seen just once; the ten biggest clones take up 30% to 40%. The sequencing sample was made of metastatic tumor tissue from the lung. The receptors were sampled from a woman aged 25 to 39 with osteosarcoma.

The rearrangement links TRBV6-1 to TRBJ1-4; D might be TRBD1 (5 bases). The CDR3 sequence is 15 residues long. V lost 5 bases and J lost 3, with 13 bases in between. CDR1 is MNHNS and CDR2 is SASEGT in the germline V gene. The CDR3: CASSLGDSSNEKLFF. CDR3 sequence (DNA): TGTGCCAGCAGTCTAGGGGACTCCTCTAATGAAAAACTGTTTTTT.

As concerns this clone: The junction shows a germline mismatch at one end, possibly a read error. The rearrangement joins TRBV15 to TRBJ2-1, with TRBD2 as a possible D gene (5 bases). This CDR3 is 13 amino acids long. Germline loops: CDR1 LNHNV, CDR2 YYDKDF (reference sequence). The CDR3 loop is CATSGDYNNEQFF. CDR3 coding DNA: TGTGCCACCAGCGGAGACTACAACAATGAGCAGTTCTTC.

The V gene is TRBV7-9, the J gene TRBJ2-5, with 12 nucleotides matching TRBD2. V gave up 5 bases and J gave up 4 bases; unmatched junction bases: 5. Germline V lookup: CDR1 SEHNR, CDR2 FQNEAQ (reference sequence). CDR3 length equals 15 residues. CDR3 in amino acids: CASSPPGLAGETQYF. The DNA for the CDR3 is TGTGCCAGCAGCCCCCCGGGACTAGCGGGAGAGACCCAGTACTTC.

The chain links TRBV27 to TRBJ2-7; tentatively, D is TRBD1 or TRBD2 (5 bases each). Germline CDR1 MNHEY, CDR2 SMNVEV (reference sequence). The ends were cut back, 8 bases at V and 0 bases at J, with 11 bases in the middle. The CDR3 has 13 residues. The DNA of the CDR3 is TGTGCCAGCGGGGGATTTATCTCCTACGAGCAGTACTTC. Translation gives CASGGFISYEQYF.

V and J are TRBV2 and TRBJ2-6, with D perhaps being TRBD1 or TRBD2 (5 bases each). With 1 base removed from V and 0 bases from J, the gap between germline ends came to 10 bases. The CDR3 spans 17 residues. Germline values: CDR1 SNHLY, CDR2 FYNNEI. The CDR3 protein is CASSEGGWVSGANVLTF. The CDR3 nucleotides are TGTGCCAGCAGTGAAGGGGGGTGGGTCTCTGGGGCCAACGTCCTGACTTTC.

This rearrangement joins TRBV7-9 to TRBJ2-7; 7 positions agree with TRBD1. V lost 5 bases to trimming and J lost 2 bases; unmatched junction nucleotides: 9. The CDR3 loop spans 15 amino acids. CDR1 is SEHNR and CDR2 is FQNEAQ in the germline V gene (reference sequence). The CDR3 is CASSATGVETYEQYF. The CDR3 nucleotides read TGTGCCAGCAGCGCAACAGGGGTGGAGACCTACGAGCAGTACTTC.

The chain couples TRBV7-9 to TRBJ2-5; TRBD2 matches at 9 bases. This CDR3 comprises 15 residues. J was trimmed by 0 bases and V by 3 bases; bases with no gene match: 2. Germline CDR1 reads SEHNR; CDR2 reads FQNEAQ (reference sequence). The CDR3 sequence: CASSFSGGNQETQYF. The CDR3 bases are TGTGCCAGCAGCTTTAGCGGGGGAAACCAAGAGACCCAGTACTTC. The variable domain in full, with the rest retrieved from reference TRBV7-9 and TRBJ2-5, is DTGVSQNPRHKITKRGQNVTFRCDPISEHNRLYWYRQTLGQGPEFLTYFQNEAQLEKSRLLSDRFSAERPKGSFSTLEIQRTEQGDSAMYLCASSFSGGNQETQYFGPGTRLLVL.

This chain uses TRBV28 with TRBJ2-5; D is unresolved. The CDR3 covers 14 residues. V gave up 3 bases and J gave up 7 bases, with 15 bases separating them. CDR1 MDHEN and CDR2 SYDVKM come from the germline V gene. The CDR3 loop reads CASSFESSARTQYF. Written as DNA, the CDR3 is TGTGCCAGCAGTTTTGAGTCGTCTGCGAGGACCCAGTACTTC.

This chain connects TRBV7-9 to TRBJ2-5; 7 positions match TRBD2. The V segment lost 4 bases and the J segment 4 bases; nucleotides outside the gene matches: 9. This CDR3 spans 15 amino acids. The germline gives CDR1 SEHNR, CDR2 FQNEAQ (reference sequence). The CDR3 here is CASSSLGEGGETQYF. CDR3 DNA sequence: TGTGCCAGCAGCTCGCTAGGGGAGGGTGGAGAGACCCAGTACTTC.

V usage is TRBV6-1 and J usage is TRBJ1-3, with D tentatively TRBD1 (6 bases). CDR1 MNHNS and CDR2 SASEGT come from the germline V gene. The CDR3 length is 13 residues. V lost 4 bases to trimming and J lost 3 bases, with 7 bases between them. The CDR3 DNA sequence: TGTGCCAGCAGTGGGGACATTGGAAACACCATATATTTT. Encoded protein: CASSGDIGNTIYF.

The CDR3 sequence is CAWSGTNYGYTF. The CDR3 region has the DNA TGTGCCTGGAGTGGGACAAACTATGGCTACACCTTC. V and J are TRBV30 and TRBJ1-2; D perhaps matches TRBD1 (5 bases). CDR1 is GTSNPN and CDR2 is SVGIG in the germline V gene (reference sequence). Trimming shortened V by 1 base and J by 2 bases, and 5 bases separated the two germline ends. This CDR3 has 12 residues.

This clone was observed once. This chain uses TRBV7-9 with TRBJ2-1; 12 nucleotides match TRBD2. With V trimmed by 6 bases and J by 5 bases, 5 bases remained unmatched. Germline CDR1 SEHNR, CDR2 FQNEAQ (reference sequence). The CDR3 totals 15 residues. The CDR3 sequence: CASSSTSGGNNEQFF. CDR3 nucleotides: TGTGCCAGCAGTTCGACTAGCGGGGGTAACAATGAGCAGTTCTTC.

The chain combines TRBV2 with TRBJ2-3, with D hard to call. CDR1 is SNHLY and CDR2 is FYNNEI in the germline V gene. The CDR3 length is 14 residues. V lost 2 bases to trimming and J lost 2 bases, with 8 bases between them. This CDR3 is CASSERSITDTQYF. In DNA, the CDR3 is TGTGCCAGCAGTGAACGATCCATCACAGATACGCAGTATTTT.

The chain couples TRBV28 to TRBJ1-4; D is uncertain. The germline V gene encodes CDR1 MDHEN and CDR2 SYDVKM. Trimming stripped 5 bases from V and 2 bases from J, with 6 bases between. This CDR3 has 13 amino acids. This CDR3 reads CASSLLTNEKLFF. The CDR3 nucleotides read TGTGCCAGCAGTCTCCTGACTAATGAAAAACTGTTTTTT.

This chain links TRBV4-1 with TRBJ2-5; TRBD1 matches at 7 bases. This CDR3 has 14 residues. Germline CDR1 MGHRA, CDR2 YSYEKL. Trimming took 4 bases from V and 7 from J; bases not matched to a gene: 9. The DNA for the CDR3 is TGCGCCAGCAGCCCAGGACAGGAGGTGGGGACCCAGTACTTC. Amino acids: CASSPGQEVGTQYF.

This chain connects TRBV19 to TRBJ2-2, with 7 bases identical to TRBD1. Germline V gene data show CDR1 as LNHDA and CDR2 as SQIVND (reference sequence). The CDR3 runs to 14 residues. The J segment lost 4 bases and the V segment lost 4 bases, leaving 3 bases of the junction unmatched. CDR3 sequence reads: CASSRQGRTGELFF. The DNA for the CDR3 is TGTGCCAGTAGTAGACAGGGCCGCACCGGGGAGCTGTTTTTT. The full variable domain, completed using reference TRBV19 and TRBJ2-2, is DGGITQSPKYLFRKEGQNVTLSCEQNLNHDAMYWYRQDPGQGLRLIYYSQIVNDFQKGDIAEGYSVSREKKESFPLTVTSAQKNPTAFYLCASSRQGRTGELFFGEGSRLTVL.

The gene calls are TRBV7-9 and TRBJ2-1; no clear D. This CDR3 comprises 15 residues. Germline V lookup: CDR1 SEHNR, CDR2 FQNEAQ (reference sequence). Trimming shortened V by 3 bases and J by 5 bases, and 14 bases separated the two germline ends. CDR3 nucleotides: TGTGCCAGCAGCTTTCAGCAGGCGCCACACAATGAGCAGTTCTTC. This sequence encodes CASSFQQAPHNEQFF.

The gene calls are TRBV30 and TRBJ1-2; 9 nucleotides align to TRBD1. Germline CDR1 GTSNPN, CDR2 SVGIG (reference sequence). CDR3 length: 14 residues. Trimming took 2 bases from V and 3 from J; bases not matched to a gene: 4. The CDR3 sequence is CAWSSGTGHYGYTF. The DNA of the CDR3 is TGTGCCTGGAGTTCCGGGACAGGGCACTATGGCTACACCTTC.

This chain uses TRBV5-6 with TRBJ1-1; D uncertain. In germline, CDR1 is SGHDT, CDR2 YYEEEE. The CDR3 runs to 15 residues. Between the trimmed V and J ends, which lost 2 bases and 0 bases, there was a span of 11 bases. The chain's CDR3 is CASSFFGSMNTEAFF. CDR3 DNA: TGTGCCAGCAGCTTTTTCGGCAGTATGAACACTGAAGCTTTCTTT.

DNA for the CDR3: TGTGCCAGCAGCTTAGCGGCCAGCTCCTACGAGCAGTACTTC. This encodes CASSLAASSYEQYF. J is TRBJ2-7 and V is TRBV7-2; D unresolved. V lost 0 bases and J lost 0, with 6 bases in between. CDR3 length equals 14 residues. Germline CDR1 reads SGHTA; CDR2 reads FQGNSA.

The chain joins TRBV13 to TRBJ2-7; D unclear. The CDR3 is made up of 15 amino acids. Germline-derived CDR1 and CDR2 are PRHDT and FYEKMQ (reference sequence). The germline V and J ends were trimmed by 2 bases and 1 base, with 12 bases remaining between them. CDR3 in DNA: TGTGCCAGCAGCTTACGGGTAGGACGGTCCTACGAGCAGTACTTC. Amino acids: CASSLRVGRSYEQYF.

A single count supports this clone. V gene TRBV19 combines with J gene TRBJ2-7; D is possibly TRBD1 or TRBD2 (5 bases each). The CDR3 runs 15 residues. Germline V lookup: CDR1 LNHDA, CDR2 SQIVND (reference sequence). Trimming removed 6 bases at V and 2 bases at J, with 17 bases between. The CDR3 bases are TGTGCCAGTAGCACTCAGGGAGCCGGTACCTACGAGCAGTACTTC. This encodes CASSTQGAGTYEQYF.

V and J are TRBV2 and TRBJ1-1; tentatively, D is TRBD1 (5 bases). From germline, CDR1 is SNHLY and CDR2 FYNNEI. V was trimmed by 10 bases and J by 4 bases, leaving 16 bases between them. The CDR3 sequence is 13 residues long. The CDR3 reads CAILDGDRTEAFF. In DNA form, the CDR3 reads TGTGCCATCTTGGACGGGGACCGCACTGAAGCTTTCTTT.

The V call is TRBV11-2, the J call TRBJ2-5; D ambiguous. V gave up 1 base and J gave up 5 bases, with 2 bases separating them. CDR3 size: 11 residues. Germline V gene sequence: CDR1 SGHAT, CDR2 FQNNGV. CDR3 DNA: TGTGCCAGCAGCTTAGCCGAGACCCAGTACTTC. Amino acid sequence: CASSLAETQYF.

This clone was observed once. This chain joins TRBV7-9 and TRBJ2-7, with a weak D call TRBD2 (6 bases). CDR3 length: 15 amino acids. Germline V CDR1 and CDR2: SEHNR, FQNEAQ (reference sequence). Trimming took 6 bases from V and 0 from J, leaving 15 bases between them. Here the CDR3 DNA reads TGTGCCAGCAGTGCTCCGGGACTGAGCTCCTACGAGCAGTACTTC. This encodes CASSAPGLSSYEQYF. The variable domain in full, with the rest retrieved from reference TRBV7-9 and TRBJ2-7, is DTGVSQNPRHKITKRGQNVTFRCDPISEHNRLYWYRQTLGQGPEFLTYFQNEAQLEKSRLLSDRFSAERPKGSFSTLEIQRTEQGDSAMYLCASSAPGLSSYEQYFGPGTRLTVT.

The V gene is TRBV13, the J gene TRBJ1-4, with D possibly matching TRBD1 (6 bases). CDR3 length equals 15 residues. The germline V gene encodes CDR1 PRHDT and CDR2 FYEKMQ (reference sequence). V shed 4 bases and J shed 9 bases, with 18 bases lying between them. The CDR3 is CASSSAQGRGKKLFF. The CDR3 DNA reads TGTGCCAGCAGCTCCGCTCAGGGGCGGGGTAAAAAACTGTTTTTT.

J is TRBJ2-7 and V is TRBV2; D is ambiguous. This CDR3 is 11 amino acids long. With 7 bases removed from V and 3 bases from J, the gap between germline ends came to 7 bases. Germline lookup yields CDR1 SNHLY and CDR2 FYNNEI. CDR3 bases: TGTGCCAGCAACAAAAACTACGAGCAGTACTTC. Its protein is CASNKNYEQYF.

The rearrangement uses TRBV10-1 and TRBJ1-2, with D hard to call. Germline CDR1 WNHNN, CDR2 SYGVQD (reference sequence). V shed 7 bases and J shed 6 bases, with 21 bases lying between them. The CDR3 sequence is 15 residues long. Here the CDR3 reads CASTGITRRVDGYTF. CDR3 nucleotides: TGCGCCAGCACTGGGATAACACGGAGAGTTGATGGCTACACCTTC.

This chain uses TRBV7-9 with TRBJ2-2; tentative D call: TRBD1 (5 bases). V was trimmed by 6 bases and J by 3 bases, leaving 14 bases between them. CDR1 SEHNR and CDR2 FQNEAQ come from the germline V gene (reference sequence). The CDR3 runs to 15 residues. The chain's CDR3 is CASSLNSGYTGELFF. The CDR3 DNA is TGTGCCAGCAGTCTAAATTCAGGGTACACCGGGGAGCTGTTTTTT. The entire variable domain, with the rest obtained from reference TRBV7-9 and TRBJ2-2, is as follows: DTGVSQNPRHKITKRGQNVTFRCDPISEHNRLYWYRQTLGQGPEFLTYFQNEAQLEKSRLLSDRFSAERPKGSFSTLEIQRTEQGDSAMYLCASSLNSGYTGELFFGEGSRLTVL.

This clone was recorded a few times. J is TRBJ2-2 and V is TRBV5-6; D is possibly TRBD1 (6 bases). CDR1 and CDR2 from the germline V gene are SGHDT and YYEEEE. The CDR3 is 13 amino acids. V was clipped by 3 bases and J by 6 bases, with 9 bases between them. The CDR3 DNA sequence: TGTGCCAGCAGCTGGACAGTCCCCGGGGAGCTGTTTTTT. Translation gives CASSWTVPGELFF. Combining the CDR3 with reference TRBV5-6 and TRBJ2-2 gives the whole variable domain DAGVTQSPTHLIKTRGQQVTLRCSPKSGHDTVSWYQQALGQGPQFIFQYYEEEERQRGNFPDRFSGHQFPNYSSELNVNALLLGDSALYLCASSWTVPGELFFGEGSRLTVL.

The chain links TRBV27 to TRBJ2-2; no reliable D call. V lost 6 bases to trimming and J lost 5 bases, with 7 bases between them. The CDR3 runs 12 residues. Germline V lookup: CDR1 MNHEY, CDR2 SMNVEV (reference sequence). CDR3 amino acids: CASRPWTGELFF. CDR3 DNA: TGTGCCAGCAGACCGTGGACCGGGGAGCTGTTTTTT.

Details on this clone: The same CDR3 also results from other DNA sequences found in this sample. V usage is TRBV19 and J usage is TRBJ1-5; D possibly corresponds to TRBD1 (5 bases). The germline V gene encodes CDR1 LNHDA and CDR2 SQIVND (reference sequence). The CDR3 sequence is 15 residues long. The V gene lost 3 bases and the J gene lost 1 base, with 10 bases spanning the gap. The chain's CDR3 is CASSMGGVSNQPQHF. As DNA, the CDR3 is TGTGCCAGTAGTATGGGGGGGGTGAGCAATCAGCCCCAGCATTTT.